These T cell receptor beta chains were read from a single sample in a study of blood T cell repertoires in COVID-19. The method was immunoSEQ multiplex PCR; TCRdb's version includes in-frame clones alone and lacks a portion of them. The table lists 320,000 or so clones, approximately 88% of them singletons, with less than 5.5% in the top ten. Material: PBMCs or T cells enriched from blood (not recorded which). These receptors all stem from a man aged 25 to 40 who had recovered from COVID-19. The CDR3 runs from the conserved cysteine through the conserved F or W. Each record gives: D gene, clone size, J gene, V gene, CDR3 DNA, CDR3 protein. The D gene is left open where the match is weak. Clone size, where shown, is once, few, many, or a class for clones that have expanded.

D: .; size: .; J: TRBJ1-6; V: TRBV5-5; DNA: TGTGCCAGCAGCTTCTCGCGAACCTATAATTCACCCCTCCACTTT; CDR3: CASSFSRTYNSPLHF
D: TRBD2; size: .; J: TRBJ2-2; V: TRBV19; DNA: TGTGCCAGTAGTATAGAAGAGACTAGCATGAACACCGGGGAGCTGTTTTTT; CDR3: CASSIEETSMNTGELFF
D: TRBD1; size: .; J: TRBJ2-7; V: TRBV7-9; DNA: TGTGCCAGCAGTGGACAGGGCTACGAGCAGTACTTC; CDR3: CASSGQGYEQYF
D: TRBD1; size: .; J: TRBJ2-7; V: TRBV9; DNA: TGTGCCAGCAGCCGTTCCCCGGGACAGGTTCCCTACGAGCAGTACTTC; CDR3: CASSRSPGQVPYEQYF
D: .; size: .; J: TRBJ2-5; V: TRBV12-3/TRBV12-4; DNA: TGTGCCAGCAGTTTATTCCGCGGGACCCAGTACTTC; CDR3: CASSLFRGTQYF
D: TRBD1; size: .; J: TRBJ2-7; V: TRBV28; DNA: TGTGCCAGCAGTTCCAGGGACAGGCTCCCCTACGAGCAGTACTTC; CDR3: CASSSRDRLPYEQYF
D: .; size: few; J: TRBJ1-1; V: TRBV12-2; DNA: TGTGCAAGTCGCTTCCGGGTAGGTTGGTCAGGGGACACTGAAGCTTTCTTT; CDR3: CASRFRVGWSGDTEAFF
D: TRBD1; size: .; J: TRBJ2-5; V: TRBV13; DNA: TGTGCCAGCAGCTTAGTAGGGGGCGCGGAGACCCAGTACTTC; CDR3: CASSLVGGAETQYF
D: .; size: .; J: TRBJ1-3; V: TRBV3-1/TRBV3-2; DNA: TGTGCCAGCAGCACTCAACGGGGGTACTCTGGAAACACCATATATTTT; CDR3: CASSTQRGYSGNTIYF
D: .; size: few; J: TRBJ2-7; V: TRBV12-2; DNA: TGTGCAAGTCGCTTCGATACACAGGGTGTCTACGAGCAGTACTTC; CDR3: CASRFDTQGVYEQYF
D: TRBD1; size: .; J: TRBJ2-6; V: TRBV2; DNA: TGTGCCAGCAGCATGACAGGGTTCCCGACCGCTGGGGCCAACGTCCTGACTTTC; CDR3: CASSMTGFPTAGANVLTF
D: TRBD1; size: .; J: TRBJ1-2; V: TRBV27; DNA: TGTGCCAGCAGTTTAGAGGGACAGGGAGTCTATGGCTACACCTTC; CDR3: CASSLEGQGVYGYTF
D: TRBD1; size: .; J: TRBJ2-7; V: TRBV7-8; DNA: TGTGCCAGCAGCTTCGACAGGGTCGAAACCTACGAGCAGTACTTC; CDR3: CASSFDRVETYEQYF
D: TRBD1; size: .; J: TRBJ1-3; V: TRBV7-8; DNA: TGTGCCAGCAGCCCGAGGGACAGGGCTTCTGGAAACACCATATATTTT; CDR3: CASSPRDRASGNTIYF
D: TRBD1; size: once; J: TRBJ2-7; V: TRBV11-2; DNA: TGTGCCAGCAGCTCCGCCAGGGGGCGCGGGATCTACGAGCAGTACTTC; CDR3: CASSSARGRGIYEQYF
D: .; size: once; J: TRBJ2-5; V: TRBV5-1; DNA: TGCGCCAGCAGCCAGGCGGGCGAGACCCAGTACTTC; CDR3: CASSQAGETQYF
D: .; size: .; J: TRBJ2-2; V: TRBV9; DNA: TGTGCCAGCAGCGTAGCTCCCCTCCACACCGGGGAGCTGTTTTTT; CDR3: CASSVAPLHTGELFF
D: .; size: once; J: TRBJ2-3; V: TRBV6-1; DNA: TGTGCCAGCAGTGAAAGGGGCGCACTAGCCCTGGGCACAGATACGCAGTATTTT; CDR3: CASSERGALALGTDTQYF
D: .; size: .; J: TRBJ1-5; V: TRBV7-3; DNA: TGTGCCAGCAGCCATGGGCCAGGGATCCAGCCCCAGCATTTT; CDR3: CASSHGPGIQPQHF
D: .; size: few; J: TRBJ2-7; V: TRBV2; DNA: TGTGCCAGCAGGGAAGACAGCACCAAGTACTTC; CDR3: CASREDSTKYF
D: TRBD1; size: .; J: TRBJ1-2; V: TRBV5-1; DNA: TGCGCCAGCAGCCCGGGCGGACAGGGTAACTATGGCTACACCTTC; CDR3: CASSPGGQGNYGYTF
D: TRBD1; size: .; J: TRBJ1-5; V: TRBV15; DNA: TGTGCCACCAGCACTCCCGACAGGGAAAAAGACCAGCCCCAGCATTTT; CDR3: CATSTPDREKDQPQHF
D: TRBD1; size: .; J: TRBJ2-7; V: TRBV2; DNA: TGTGCCAGCAGCGCGACAGGGCTGTACGAGCAGTACTTC; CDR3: CASSATGLYEQYF
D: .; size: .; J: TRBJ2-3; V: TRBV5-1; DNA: TGCGCCAGCAGCTTGAGGGACTCCTACACAGATACGCAGTATTTT; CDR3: CASSLRDSYTDTQYF
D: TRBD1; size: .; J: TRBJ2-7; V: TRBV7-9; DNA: TGTGCCAGCAGCACCAGGGACAGGTACGAGCAGTACTTC; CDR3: CASSTRDRYEQYF
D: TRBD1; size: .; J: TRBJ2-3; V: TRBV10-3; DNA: TGTGCCATCAGCCAGGGACAGGTCAGCACAGATACGCAGTATTTT; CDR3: CAISQGQVSTDTQYF
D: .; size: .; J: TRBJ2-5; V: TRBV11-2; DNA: TGTGCCAGCAGACTACAGGGTTCAACAGAGACCCAGTACTTC; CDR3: CASRLQGSTETQYF
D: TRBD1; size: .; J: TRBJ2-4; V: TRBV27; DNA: TGTGCCAGCAGTTCCCCAGGGGGATCCAAAAACATTCAGTACTTC; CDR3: CASSSPGGSKNIQYF
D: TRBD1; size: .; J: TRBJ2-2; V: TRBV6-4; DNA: TGTGCCAGCAGGGCAGAGGCAGGGGGCTTCACCGGGGAGCTGTTTTTT; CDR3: CASRAEAGGFTGELFF
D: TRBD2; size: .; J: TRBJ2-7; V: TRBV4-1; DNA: TGCGCCAGCAGCCAAGAAGGAACTAGCGGGTACTACGAGCAGTACTTC; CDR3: CASSQEGTSGYYEQYF
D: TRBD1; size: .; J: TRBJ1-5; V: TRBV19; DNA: TGTGCCAGCCAGGGACAGGGGATAAGTCAGCCCCAGCATTTT; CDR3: CASQGQGISQPQHF
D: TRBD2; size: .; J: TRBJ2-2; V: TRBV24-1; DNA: TGTGCCACCAGTGATTCACCGGGGGGGGCGACCGGGGAGCTGTTTTTT; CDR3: CATSDSPGGATGELFF
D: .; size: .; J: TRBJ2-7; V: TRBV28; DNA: TGTGCCAGCAGTTTAAGGTTGAGGGAGCAGTACTTC; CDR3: CASSLRLREQYF